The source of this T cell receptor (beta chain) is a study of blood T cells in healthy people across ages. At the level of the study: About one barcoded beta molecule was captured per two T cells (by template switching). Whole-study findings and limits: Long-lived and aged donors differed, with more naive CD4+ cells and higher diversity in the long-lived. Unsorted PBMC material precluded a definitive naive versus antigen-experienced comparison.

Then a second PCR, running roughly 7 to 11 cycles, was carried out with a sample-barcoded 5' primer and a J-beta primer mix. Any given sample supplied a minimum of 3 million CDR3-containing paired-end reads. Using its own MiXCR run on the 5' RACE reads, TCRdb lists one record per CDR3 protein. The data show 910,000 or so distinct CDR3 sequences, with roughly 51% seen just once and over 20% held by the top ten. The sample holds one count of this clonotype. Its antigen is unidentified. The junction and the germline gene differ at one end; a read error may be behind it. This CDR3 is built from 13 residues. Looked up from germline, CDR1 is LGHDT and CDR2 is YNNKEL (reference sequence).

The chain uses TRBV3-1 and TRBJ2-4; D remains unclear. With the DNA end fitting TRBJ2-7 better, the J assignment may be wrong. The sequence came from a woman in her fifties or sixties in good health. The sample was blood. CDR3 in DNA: TGTGCCAGCAACCAATCAGGCTTTAACGAGCAGTACTTC. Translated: CASNQSGFNEQYF.